This TCR beta chain was identified in a study of PD-1 blockade in mismatch repair-deficient tumors. The CDR3 has 15 amino acids. Trimming pared 1 base from V and 5 bases from J, leaving 12 bases between. Germline values: CDR1 MGHRA, CDR2 YSYEKL. Assay: immunoSEQ multiplex PCR; the TCRdb copy retains only in-frame clones and omits some. In the table there are around 120,000 clones, about nine tenths of which are singletons. PCR or immunohistochemistry showed mismatch repair deficiency in every enrolled patient. The chain couples TRBV4-1 to TRBJ1-5; no definite D call. The clonotype originates from an adult with mismatch repair-deficient cancer. Sequenced material: peripheral blood, taken just under 74 weeks after starting pembrolizumab. The CDR3 coding sequence is TGCGCCAGCAGCCAAGTGACTGGGAGGGATCAGCCCCAGCATTTT. This encodes CASSQVTGRDQPQHF.